The present T cell receptor beta chain was sequenced within a study of T cell responses to AZD1222 COVID-19 vaccine. V was trimmed by 3 bases and J by 7 bases, leaving 13 bases between them. Germline V gene data show CDR1 as SGHTA and CDR2 as FQGNSA. The CDR3 runs 14 residues. TCRdb's table, derived via immunoSEQ multiplex PCR, lists solely in-frame clones and lacks some. The repertoire holds roughly 140,000 clones, approximately 94% seen once, with 4.5% to 5.5% in the top ten. The specimen was peripheral blood, collected on day 0 of AZD1222 vaccination. The chain uses TRBV7-2 and TRBJ2-1, with a weak D call TRBD2 (6 bases). The clonotype was recovered from an adult in good health. The CDR3 loop is CASSFSGLSNEQFF. DNA of the CDR3: TGTGCCAGCAGCTTTAGTGGACTATCGAATGAGCAGTTCTTC.